This TCR beta chain was obtained from a study of T cell responses to AZD1222 COVID-19 vaccine. Study conclusions and caveats: Baseline seropositivity characterized only a handful of AZD1222 recipients. Donors in the cohort were predominantly white British and more often female, and clonal diversity was possibly underestimated. Epitopes outside B.1.351 and B.1.1.7 mutated regions reportedly drew nearly half of spike TCRs.

CDR3 length: 16 residues. Germline CDR1 and CDR2: SGDLS and YYNGEE. V lost 3 bases, J lost 7 bases, and 11 bases stayed unmatched. Turning to this clone: Antigen: not known.

TCRdb keeps only in-frame clones here, not all; method: immunoSEQ multiplex PCR. Counted here are about 200,000 clones, around nine tenths occurring once; the ten biggest clones make up 3.5% to 4%. The rearrangement joins TRBV9 to TRBJ2-1, with TRBD1 identical over 9 bases. This receptor was obtained from an adult who received the MenACWY meningococcal vaccine as a control. The sample was peripheral blood, taken 28 days after the second dose of the MenACWY control vaccine. CDR3 coding DNA: TGTGCCAGCAGCGCGGACTACAGGGGGCAATGGAATGAGCAGTTCTTC. Its protein is CASSADYRGQWNEQFF.